The TCR beta chain under discussion was sequenced for a study of T cells after yellow fever vaccination. This clonotype was detected ten times or more. Its antigen is unknown. The study's findings and limits: Contamination of FACS-sorted repertoires by abundant clonotypes from the bulk population could occur.

Each CDR3 protein is one row after TCRdb ran MiXCR on the 5' RACE reads. The repertoire has 610,000 or so distinct CDR3 sequences, about 12% of them found once; the top ten carry about 15%. The sequence was obtained from a young man who received the YFV17D yellow fever vaccine. The sample here was PBMCs, taken on the day of the yellow fever booster vaccination.

The CDR3 here is CASSLFPRPRTDRTDTQYF. As DNA, the CDR3 is TGTGCCAGCAGCTTATTCCCAAGGCCCAGGACAGACCGCACAGATACGCAGTATTTT. The J gene is TRBJ2-3, the V gene TRBV7-6; TRBD1 might be the D (6 bases). V was pared by 2 bases and J by 1 base, with 22 bases between. The germline V gene has CDR1 SGHVS and CDR2 FNYEAQ. CDR3 length: 19 residues. Together with reference TRBV7-6 and TRBJ2-3, the CDR3 gives the full variable domain: GAGVSQSPRYKVTKRGQDVALRCDPISGHVSLYWYRQALGQGPEFLTYFNYEAQQDKSGLPNDRFSAERPEGSISTLTIQRTEQRDSAMYRCASSLFPRPRTDRTDTQYFGPGTRLTVL.